This TCR beta chain comes out of a study of cytomegalovirus exposure and HLA in healthy donors. Study results and caveats: In a later analysis, HLA-associated beta chains showed higher expansion and lower generation probabilities than comparable chains.

PCR involved 60 Vbeta and 13 Jbeta primers. Sequenced by immunoSEQ multiplex PCR; TCRdb stores in-frame clones only, minus some. Among 130,000 to 150,000 clones listed, roughly 80% were seen once. With respect to this clone: The antigen is unknown.

Sequenced material: PBMCs. The receptor was isolated from a middle-aged woman in good health and CMV-seropositive.

CDR3 sequence reads: CASRGDYMNTEAFF. The CDR3 bases are TGTGCCAGCAGGGGGGACTACATGAACACTGAAGCTTTCTTT. The rearrangement joins TRBV27 to TRBJ1-1; possibly TRBD1 for D (5 bases). The germline gives CDR1 MNHEY, CDR2 SMNVEV (reference sequence). With 6 bases removed from V and 0 bases from J, the gap between germline ends came to 11 bases. CDR3 length equals 14 residues.